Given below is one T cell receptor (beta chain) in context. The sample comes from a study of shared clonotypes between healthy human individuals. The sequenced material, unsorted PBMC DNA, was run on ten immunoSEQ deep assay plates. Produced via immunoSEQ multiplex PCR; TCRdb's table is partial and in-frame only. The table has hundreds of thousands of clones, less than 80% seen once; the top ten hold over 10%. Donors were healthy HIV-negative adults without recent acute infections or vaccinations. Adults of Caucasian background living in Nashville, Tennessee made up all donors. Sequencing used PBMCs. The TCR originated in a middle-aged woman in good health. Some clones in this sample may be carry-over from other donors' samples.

CDR3 amino acids: CASKSGQGVHQPQHF. The CDR3 nucleotides are TGTGCCAGCAAGTCCGGACAGGGGGTGCATCAGCCCCAGCATTTT. The chain carries TRBV28 and TRBJ1-5, with 10 bases aligning to TRBD1. J lost 5 bases, V lost 7 bases, and 8 bases had no gene match. The CDR3 is 15 residues long. Germline lookup yields CDR1 MDHEN and CDR2 SYDVKM.